This entry lists 22 T cell receptor beta chains sequenced from one sample in a study of tumor-infiltrating lymphocytes in primary liver carcinoma. The authors took blood RNA from unsorted whole blood and also extracted germline DNA. Constant-region priming of about 500 ng total RNA yielded TCR beta cDNA. Slightly modified ARM-PCR, run as three nested multiplex PCR rounds, produced the TCR beta libraries. The study ran its first two PCR rounds for approximately 11 cycles each, using TRBV1-TRBV30 forward primers and a C-beta reverse primer. One entry per CDR3 protein, called by TCRdb with MiXCR from the multiplex PCR reads. The table shows approximately 310,000 distinct CDR3 sequences, with less than 75% occurring only once. The sample comprised peripheral blood. The receptors come from a man aged 35-49 years with primary liver carcinoma and hepatitis B virus infection.

The V gene is TRBV5-6, the J gene TRBJ2-7; a weak D match, TRBD1 (6 bases). Trimming stripped 4 bases from V and 6 bases from J, with 23 bases between. This CDR3 has 16 residues. CDR1 SGHDT and CDR2 YYEEEE come from the germline V gene. Written as DNA, the CDR3 is TGTGCCAGCAGCAGAGACGGGACAAGGTCGGCCGGCGAGCAGTACTTC. Its translation: CASSRDGTRSAGEQYF.

The chain links TRBV6-1 to TRBJ1-2, with D perhaps matching TRBD1 (6 bases). There are 16 residues in the CDR3. Germline values: CDR1 MNHNS, CDR2 SASEGT. V was pared by 5 bases and J by 12 bases, with 28 bases between. DNA of the CDR3: TGTGCCAGCAGTATCAGGGCAGGGACAAGCGCTGGAGCCCACACCTTC. This encodes CASSIRAGTSAGAHTF.

V gene TRBV6-6 combines with J gene TRBJ2-7; 8 bases line up with TRBD1. J gave up 8 bases and V 7 bases, and 13 bases lay outside the gene matches. This CDR3 comprises 14 residues. Per the germline V gene, CDR1 is MNHNY and CDR2 is SVGAGI (reference sequence). The CDR3, as DNA: TGTGCCAGCACTTTGGGACAGGCCCGCCGGAAGCAGTACTTC. Its translation is CASTLGQARRKQYF.

For this clonotype: A clone one base away is much larger, so this may be a read error. The chain employs TRBV6-1 and TRBJ1-1; no clear D gene. The CDR3 runs 16 residues. V was cut by 8 bases and J by 0 bases, with 19 bases left in between. Germline values: CDR1 MNHNS, CDR2 SASEGT. The CDR3 sequence: CASVNRWASMNTEAFF. The DNA for the CDR3 is TGTGCCAGCGTAAATCGATGGGCCTCTATGAACACTGAAGCTTTCTTT.

In this sample, this clonotype turned up once. A read error is possible here, since a much larger clone lies one base away. The chain uses TRBV6-5 and TRBJ2-3, with D unresolved. Germline V lookup: CDR1 MNHEY, CDR2 SVGAGI. This CDR3 is built from 13 residues. The CDR3 reads CASRPASTDMQYF. The CDR3 nucleotides are TGTGCCAGCAGGCCCGCGAGCACAGATATGCAGTATTTT.

Turning to this clonotype: Since no conserved phenylalanine or tryptophan closes the CDR3, a read error is the likely cause. V is TRBV7-8 and J is TRBJ1-5; TRBD1 agrees at 9 bases. This CDR3 contains 15 residues. V lost 5 bases, J lost 3 bases, and 5 bases stayed unmatched. Germline assignment: CDR1 SGHVS and CDR2 FQNEAQ. The CDR3 sequence: CASSATGGTNQPQHS. The DNA of the CDR3 is TGTGCCAGCAGCGCGACAGGGGGGACCAATCAGCCCCAGCATTCT.

Points on this clonotype: A clone one base away is much larger, so this may be a read error. CDR3 loop: CASTPGAASTDTQYF. The CDR3 coding sequence is TGTGCCAGCACTCCGGGAGCGGCTAGCACAGATACGCAGTATTTT. This chain uses TRBV12-3 or TRBV12-4 with TRBJ2-3, with D possibly matching TRBD2 (6 bases). Trimming pared 7 bases from V and 0 bases from J, leaving 14 bases between. The CDR3 is 15 amino acids.

The genes are TRBV6-6 and TRBJ2-3; no definite D call. The V end was cut by 1 base, the J end by 8 bases, with 22 bases between. The germline V gene has CDR1 MNHNY and CDR2 SVGAGI (reference sequence). The CDR3 has 17 residues. The CDR3 is CASSYWTGPESSGTQYF. The CDR3 DNA follows: TGTGCCAGCAGTTACTGGACGGGTCCGGAGTCATCTGGTACGCAGTATTTT.

This sequence joins TRBV4-2 and TRBJ1-5, with D hard to call. Germline V gene sequence: CDR1 LGHNA, CDR2 YNFKEQ. The CDR3 is 17 amino acids. Trimming took 1 base from V and 6 from J, leaving 19 bases between them. The CDR3 nucleotides are TGTGCCAGCAGCCAAGCAACAGCCTCCTATAGTATTCAGCCCCAGCATTTT. This sequence encodes CASSQATASYSIQPQHF.

In the case of this clonotype: A much larger clone differs by one base, so this may be a read error. For the CDR3, the DNA is TGTGGCAGCAGTCCCCGGAGAGGGGTAGTGGACACTGAAGCTTTCTTT. The encoded protein is CGSSPRRGVVDTEAFF. The chain carries TRBV12-3 or TRBV12-4 and TRBJ1-1, with D tentatively TRBD1 (5 bases). The CDR3 length is 16 residues.

This clonotype was counted many times. This chain joins TRBV29-1 and TRBJ2-5; 11 bases agree with TRBD1. The CDR3 spans 14 residues. The germline V gene has CDR1 SQVTM and CDR2 ANQGSEA. With 3 bases clipped from V and 4 bases from J, the junction kept 4 bases outside the gene matches. The DNA of the CDR3 is TGCAGCGTTGATCGGGGGACAGGGGGAGAGACCCAGTACTTC. It translates to CSVDRGTGGETQYF.

The J gene is TRBJ2-1, the V gene TRBV5-4; the D gene is possibly TRBD1 (7 bases). Germline CDR1 SGHNT, CDR2 YYREEE (reference sequence). The CDR3 runs to 17 residues. Trimming took off 1 base at V and 7 bases at J, with 21 bases between the two ends. DNA of the CDR3: TGTGCCAGCAGCTTGAATCCGTGGAGGGGGCAGGAAAATGAGCAGTTCTTC. It codes for CASSLNPWRGQENEQFF.

This clonotype was recorded at least ten times. The V and J genes are TRBV6-6 and TRBJ2-3; D not certain. V was trimmed by 2 bases and J by 2 bases, leaving 11 bases between them. From germline, CDR1 is MNHNY and CDR2 SVGAGI (reference sequence). The CDR3 is 15 amino acids. This CDR3 is CASSYNDRITDTQYF. The DNA for the CDR3 is TGTGCCAGCAGTTACAACGACCGAATCACAGATACGCAGTATTTT.

A note on this clonotype: The final CDR3 position lacks the conserved phenylalanine or tryptophan, pointing to a likely read error. The V call is TRBV11-1, the J call TRBJ2-4; TRBD2 matches 12 bases. Trimming removed 3 bases from V and 5 bases from J; junction bases left unmatched: 8. Germline CDR1 SGHAT, CDR2 FQDESV (reference sequence). This CDR3 is built from 17 residues. Written as DNA, the CDR3 is TGTGCCAGCAGCTTTCCCAGGACTAGCGGGACCCAAAACATTCAGTACTGC. It is translated as CASSFPRTSGTQNIQYC.

The chain is built from TRBV4-1 and TRBJ2-5; 12 bases are shared with TRBD2. The V gene's germline CDR1 is MGHRA and CDR2 YSYEKL. The V segment lost 0 bases and the J segment 0 bases; nucleotides outside the gene matches: 8. The CDR3 spans 19 residues. CDR3 coding DNA: TGCGCCAGCAGCCAAGACCTGGGACTAGCGGGTACCGACCAAGAGACCCAGTACTTC. Its protein is CASSQDLGLAGTDQETQYF.

The V gene is TRBV6-6, the J gene TRBJ2-1; possible D gene TRBD2, 6 bases. The V and J ends lost 6 bases and 6 bases respectively, with 21 bases between them. The CDR3 loop spans 16 amino acids. Germline lookup yields CDR1 MNHNY and CDR2 SVGAGI (reference sequence). The CDR3 protein is CASRTPSGLSVNEQFF. The CDR3 DNA follows: TGTGCCAGCAGGACCCCATCGGGACTCTCGGTCAATGAGCAGTTCTTC.

About this clonotype itself: The junction departs from the called germline gene at one end, perhaps through a read error. The CDR3 is CANSPRVLATNEKLFF. In DNA form, the CDR3 reads TGTGCCAACAGCCCTAGGGTGCTTGCAACTAATGAAAAACTGTTTTTT. This chain joins TRBV11-2 and TRBJ1-4; no clear D gene. The CDR3 loop spans 16 amino acids. CDR1 is SGHAT, CDR2 FQNNGV, per germline.

This clonotype appeared once. Being one base from a much bigger clone, this may be a read error. The V call is TRBV7-9, the J call TRBJ1-2; D is unclear. Germline V lookup: CDR1 SEHNR, CDR2 FQNEAQ (reference sequence). The CDR3 length is 12 residues. The CDR3 nucleotides are TGTGCCAGGAGCTTGGCCGACTATGGCTACACCTTC. Protein sequence: CARSLADYGYTF.

With regard to this clonotype: A read error is likely, as this CDR3 ends without the conserved phenylalanine or tryptophan. The chain carries TRBV6-2 or TRBV6-3 and TRBJ1-2; D gene unclear. CDR3 length equals 15 residues. Germline V CDR1 and CDR2: MNHEY, SVGEGT. The V and J ends lost 6 bases and 4 bases respectively, with 18 bases between them. The CDR3 DNA follows: TGTGCCAGCAGAGGTCCTTTCGACTGGGGCTATGGCTACACCTTA. It translates to CASRGPFDWGYGYTL.

A note on this clonotype: Since the CDR3 does not end with the conserved phenylalanine or tryptophan, this likely comes from a read error. V usage is TRBV11-3 and J usage is TRBJ1-1; a weak D match, TRBD1 (6 bases). Germline CDR1 is SGHNT and CDR2 is YENEEA. The CDR3 contains 14 residues. CDR3 region: CTSSPGGSFTEAFL. CDR3 nucleotide sequence: TGTACCAGCAGCCCGGGGGGCAGTTTCACTGAAGCTTTCTTA.

On this clonotype itself: The missing conserved phenylalanine or tryptophan at the end of this CDR3 makes a read error likely. V and J are TRBV4-1 and TRBJ2-7; D is perhaps TRBD1 (5 bases). Per germline, CDR1 MGHRA and CDR2 YSYEKL. The CDR3 length is 15 residues. CDR3 region: CASSQAPGHGYEQYL. CDR3 nucleotides: TGCGCCAGCAGTCAAGCCCCCGGACACGGCTATGAGCAGTACTTA.

CDR3 sequence reads: CAINGPAGSYNEQFF. CDR3 DNA sequence: TGTGCCATCAATGGTCCAGCGGGATCCTACAATGAGCAGTTCTTC. The chain uses TRBV10-3 and TRBJ2-1; 7 bases line up with TRBD2. CDR3 length: 15 residues. J gave up 1 base and V 7 bases, and 7 bases lay outside the gene matches. Germline CDR1 is ENHRY and CDR2 is SYGVKD.